Included here is one TCR beta chain sequence, with context. Its target is not known. The CDR3 is made up of 15 amino acids. The V gene's germline CDR1 is SNHLY and CDR2 FYNNEI. Trimming removed 3 bases at V and 2 bases at J, with 10 bases between. This record comes from a study of shared clonotypes between healthy human individuals. As for the study in general: Samples came from a couple of female and a few male donors aged 18 to 49. CD4 naive and memory got three plates each, CD8 naive two, CD8 memory one.

Study-wide results and limits: Among the subsets, naive ones generally showed larger estimated richness than memory ones.

Naive CD8 cells, CD45RO-negative and positively selected for CCR7, excluded terminally differentiated effector memory CD45RA+ cells. The authors loaded 200 ng DNA, roughly 27,000 T cell genomes, into sorted-subset replicate PCRs. Profiled with immunoSEQ multiplex PCR; TCRdb holds only in-frame clones, not every one. Among hundreds of thousands of clones, approximately 96% were seen once, and the ten largest hold about 0.12%. This rearrangement joins TRBV2 to TRBJ2-2; tentatively, D is TRBD2 (6 bases). The source material was naive CD8+ T cells sorted from blood. This clonotype originated in a woman between 25 and 40 years old in good health. CDR3 nucleotides: TGTGCCAGCAGTGATCGGGAGCGAAACACCGGGGAGCTGTTTTTT. Its protein is CASSDRERNTGELFF.